The source of this T cell receptor beta chain is a study of T-cell memory formation after mild COVID-19 (dated by TCRdb to the early 2020s). Background on the whole study: TCR sequence clusters from the two donors were largely donor specific. T-cell clones expanding and contracting after mild COVID-19 in two donors were tracked by longitudinal TCRalpha and TCRbeta repertoire sequencing. Two young, previously healthy adult volunteers made up the cohort, one male and one female.

Results and caveats for the whole study, not just this receptor: From day 15 to 85, contracting clones showed balanced CD4/CD8 phenotypes, whereas a second wave of clones that expanded from day 15 to 37 leaned towards CD4+. Some responding clones were found in pre-infection memory, which suggests that pre-existing cross-reactive memory T cells took part in the SARS-CoV-2 response. SARS-CoV-2 specificity of the second-wave clones peaking on day 37 was not confirmed. Only two mild cases were covered by the study, and larger cohorts that include severe cases with pre-infection samples were considered necessary. Contracting CD4+ clones appeared mostly in the CM and EM memory subsets, whereas CD8+ clones were enriched in EMRA.

TCRdb shows the sequencer as Illumina NovaSeq 6000. TCRalpha and TCRbeta cDNA libraries were constructed by 5'RACE with constant-segment primers, with sample barcodes and unique molecular identifiers being introduced. RNA was extracted from every sample with Trizol reagent. The libraries were amplified in two PCR steps, and the second step added a second sample barcode and Illumina TruSeq adapters. Sequencing of the libraries was done on an Illumina NovaSeq, producing 2 x 150 bp paired-end reads. The authors' analysis ran thus. With migec v1.2.7, reads were demultiplexed and then collapsed into UMI-guided consensus sequences. Using mixcr v2.1.11, UMI consensuses were aligned to TRA and TRB V and J templates and then assembled into clonotypes. Expanded or contracted clonotypes were those called significant by both edgeR and NoisET, with noise models trained on biological replicates. For edgeR calls, a false discovery rate-adjusted p below 0.01 and a log2 fold-change threshold of 1 were applied. As an exploratory analysis of dynamics, max-normalized trajectories of the 1000 most abundant clonotypes were examined by PCA with hierarchical clustering. The CD4 or CD8 phenotype of responding clones was assigned using the separately sequenced CD4+ and CD8+ repertoires. The raw public reads went through TCRdb reprocessing: fastp at Q25, MiXCR clone calling, in-frame beta chains kept. Rows matching on CDR3 protein sequence are summarized as one entry with the most common DNA and genes. TCRdb, not the original authors, processed these V and J calls. For this sample there are 75,000 to 95,000 distinct CDR3 sequences; over 13% appear just once. Of the sample, 39% is held by the ten largest clones.

As concerns this clonotype: The antigen it recognizes is unknown. Base qualities are not recorded, but no much larger clone differs from it by a single base.

Taken from cysteine to phenylalanine, the CDR3 has 17 residues. Only the CDR3 DNA is retained, 51 bases long and in frame from the first base. Trimming takes 4 bases from V and 4 bases from J, and the germline ends sit 22 bases apart. Per the germline V gene (reference sequence), PRHDT is the CDR1 and FYEKMQ is the CDR2. Ficoll-Paque density gradient centrifugation was used to isolate PBMCs. Material for sequencing was PBMCs or a T cell subset sorted from them (not recorded which). This TCR came from a man younger than 30 who had mild COVID-19 (a few samples of this study predate the infection). The sample titles of this study are shuffled in the database, so cell type and time point are left out; the donor was told from shared clones. The rearrangement joined TRBV13 to TRBJ2-5, with the D call tentatively TRBD1 or TRBD2, each fitting 5 bases. The CDR3 region: CASSSTPGRTKGETQYF. The DNA sequence follows: TGTGCCAGCAGCTCAACGCCGGGGCGGACGAAGGGAGAGACCCAGTACTTC.